This T cell receptor beta chain was profiled in a study of T cells expressing NK-cell markers. Study in general: It was from sorted CD3+CD56+NKG2C+, CD3+CD56+NKG2C- and CD3+CD56-NKG2C+ T cells that TCR beta repertoires came. Study results and limitations: A range of roughly 1.0-8% of CD8+ T cells consisted of dominant NKG2C+ clonotypes in 5 to 7 donors. Once again these clonotypes came out on top in the CD3+CD56-NKG2C+ fraction of several donors.

With respect to this clonotype: Its specificity is unknown.

TCR beta cDNA was generated via 5'RACE template switching incorporating UMIs. TCRdb reprocessed the 5' RACE reads, with one entry per CDR3 protein and no DNA. The sample data list 300,000 to 500,000 distinct CDR3 sequences. This TCR was sampled from a woman aged 50 to 60 in good health. Material: blood T cells: a sorted CD56 or NKG2C T cell subset, CD4+ or CD8+ T cells, or bulk PBMC T cells (not recorded which).

The CDR3 here is CATSRGPPGNEQFF. This chain connects TRBV24-1 to TRBJ2-1; TCRdb gives TRBD1 as the D gene, but with no DNA this cannot be confirmed. The CDR3 consists of 14 residues. The V gene's germline CDR1 is KGHDR and CDR2 SFDVKD.